This T cell receptor (beta chain) was captured by sequencing in a study of T-cell memory formation after mild COVID-19. Study-level findings and limits: Memory cells collected pre-infection included some clones that later responded, suggesting cross-reactive memory joined.

In its sample, this clonotype was seen a few times. Its cognate antigen is unknown. TCRdb reanalysed the 5' RACE reads using MiXCR and keeps one entry per CDR3 protein. The table includes some 190,000 distinct CDR3 sequences, approximately 16% detected once. V was trimmed by 5 bases and J by 4 bases, leaving 21 bases between them. Germline lookup yields CDR1 SGHAT and CDR2 FQNNGV. The CDR3 sequence is 16 residues long. The sequence was obtained from an adult woman who had mild COVID-19 (a few samples of this study predate the infection). Cell type and time point are not known. The chain combines TRBV11-2 with TRBJ2-7; possibly TRBD1 for D (6 bases). The sample taken for sequencing was PBMCs or a T cell subset sorted from them (not recorded which). The CDR3 DNA sequence: TGTGCCAGCAGCCAGGGGAGCCTAGTAAGATCTTACGAGCAGTACTTC. It translates to CASSQGSLVRSYEQYF.